This T cell receptor (beta chain) was found in a study of OX40 agonist ivuxolimab in advanced cancers. TCRdb's copy holds only in-frame clones and misses some; the assay was immunoSEQ multiplex PCR. The table has roughly 70,000 clones, roughly 87% seen once. This sample comprised CD4+ or CD8+ T cells sorted from blood, obtained in a trial of the OX40 agonist ivuxolimab. The receptor was derived from an adult with an advanced solid tumor such as melanoma, head and neck, liver or kidney cancer.

The CDR3 region is CASSYQGSGTQYF. CDR3 coding DNA: TGTGCCAGCAGTTACCAGGGCTCGGGGACCCAGTACTTC. This sequence joins TRBV6-5 and TRBJ2-5; D possibly corresponds to TRBD1 (5 bases). The CDR3 sequence is 13 residues long. The V and J ends lost 2 bases and 7 bases respectively, with 11 bases between them. CDR1 MNHEY and CDR2 SVGAGI come from the germline V gene.